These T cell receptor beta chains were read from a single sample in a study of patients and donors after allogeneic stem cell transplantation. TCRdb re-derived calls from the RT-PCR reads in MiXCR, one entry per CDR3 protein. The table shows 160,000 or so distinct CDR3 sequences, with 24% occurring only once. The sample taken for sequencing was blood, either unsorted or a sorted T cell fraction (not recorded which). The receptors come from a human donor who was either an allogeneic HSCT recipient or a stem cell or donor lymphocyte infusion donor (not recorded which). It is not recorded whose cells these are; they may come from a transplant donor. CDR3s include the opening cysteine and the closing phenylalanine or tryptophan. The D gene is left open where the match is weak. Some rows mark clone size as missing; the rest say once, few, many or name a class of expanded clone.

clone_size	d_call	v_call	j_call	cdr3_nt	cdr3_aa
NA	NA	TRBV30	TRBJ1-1	TGTGCCTGGAGTGTACATCCCATGAACACTGAAGCTTTCTTT	CAWSVHPMNTEAFF
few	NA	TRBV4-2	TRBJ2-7	TGTGCCAGCAGCCAAGACCAGGGAACCTACGAGCAGTACTTC	CASSQDQGTYEQYF
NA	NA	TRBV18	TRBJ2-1	TGTGCCAGCTCACCACCGGACCCCACTTGGTCCAATGAGCAGTTCTTC	CASSPPDPTWSNEQFF
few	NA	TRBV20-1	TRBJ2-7	TGCAGTGCCGCAAGTGGGGGGAGCTCCTACGAGCAGTACTTC	CSAASGGSSYEQYF
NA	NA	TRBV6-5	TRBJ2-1	TGTGCCAGCAGTTATGGAAATGAGCAGTTCTTC	CASSYGNEQFF
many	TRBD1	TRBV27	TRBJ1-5	TGTGCCAGCAGTCCGGACAGGGACCATAGCAATCAGCCCCAGCATTTT	CASSPDRDHSNQPQHF
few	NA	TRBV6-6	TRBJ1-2	TGTGCCAGCAGTTACGCGAACAGGGAGGGCTACACCTTC	CASSYANREGYTF
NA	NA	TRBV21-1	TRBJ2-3	TGTGCCAGCAGCAAAATGGTCCCGGGACTATCGATATACACAGATACGCAGTATTTT	CASSKMVPGLSIYTDTQYF
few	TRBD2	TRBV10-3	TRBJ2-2	TGTGCCATCAGTGCCCTAACTAGCGCCGGGGAGCTGTTTTTT	CAISALTSAGELFF
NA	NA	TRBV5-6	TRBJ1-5	TGTGCCAGCAGCTCTCTCGGGAGGTACCAGCCCCAGCATTTT	CASSSLGRYQPQHF
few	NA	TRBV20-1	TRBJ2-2	TGCAGTGCCAGAGAGACGACGGACGGGGAGCTGTTTTTT	CSARETTDGELFF
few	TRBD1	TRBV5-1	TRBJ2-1	TGCGCCAGCAGCTGGGACAGGGGCTACAATGAGCAGTTCTTC	CASSWDRGYNEQFF
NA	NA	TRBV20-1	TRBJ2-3	TGCAGTGCTAGAGAGGCAGATACGCAGTATTTT	CSAREADTQYF
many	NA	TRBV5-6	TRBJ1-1	TGTGCCAGCAGCTCCGGGACACTGAACACTGAAGCTTTCTTT	CASSSGTLNTEAFF
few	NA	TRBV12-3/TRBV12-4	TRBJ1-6	TGTGCCAGCAGTTTAATGGCGCAGCTATATAATTCACCCCTCCACTTT	CASSLMAQLYNSPLHF
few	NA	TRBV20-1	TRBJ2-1	TGCAGTGAACGGGGGATCGACGTTTACAATGAGCAGTTCTTC	CSERGIDVYNEQFF
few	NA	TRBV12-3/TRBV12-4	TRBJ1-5	TGTGCCAGCAGTTACCCCCCGGGGGATCAGCCCCAGCATTTT	CASSYPPGDQPQHF
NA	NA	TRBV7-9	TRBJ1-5	TGTGCCAGCAGCTTGAAGGGGCAACAGCCCCAGCATTTT	CASSLKGQQPQHF
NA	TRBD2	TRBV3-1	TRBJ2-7	TGTGCCAGCAGCCAAGAGTCGGGACTAGCGGACACCTACGAGCAGTACTTC	CASSQESGLADTYEQYF
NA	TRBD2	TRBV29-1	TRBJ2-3	TGCAGCGTCCATTGGACTAGCGGCACAGATACGCAGTATTTT	CSVHWTSGTDTQYF
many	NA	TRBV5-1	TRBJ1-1	TGCGCCAGCAGCTTGGTGGGTGACACTGAAGCTTTCTTT	CASSLVGDTEAFF
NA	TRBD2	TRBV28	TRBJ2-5	TGTGCCAGCCAATTGGGGGGGAAAGAGACCCAGTACTTC	CASQLGGKETQYF
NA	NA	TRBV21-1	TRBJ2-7	TGTGCCAGCACCTTACTTCGTACTAGCAGAAACGAGCAGTACTTC	CASTLLRTSRNEQYF
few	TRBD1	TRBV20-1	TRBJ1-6	TGCAGTGCCAATACTCCCGGGACAGGGAATAATTCACCCCTCCACTTT	CSANTPGTGNNSPLHF
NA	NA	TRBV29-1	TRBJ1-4	TGCAGCGTTGACCCGGGACGAGGGGAAAAACTGTTTTTT	CSVDPGRGEKLFF
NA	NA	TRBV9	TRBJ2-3	TGTGCCAGCAGCGTATACGGGAGCACAGATACGCAGTATTTT	CASSVYGSTDTQYF
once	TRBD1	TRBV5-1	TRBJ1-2	TGCGCCAGCAGCACACGGACAGGTTACTATGGCTACACCTTC	CASSTRTGYYGYTF
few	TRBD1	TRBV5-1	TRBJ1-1	TGCGCCAGCAGCACGGGACAGTTAGAAGCTTTCTTT	CASSTGQLEAFF
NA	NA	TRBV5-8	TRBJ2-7	TGTGCCAGCAGCTTGGGCTTCGACAGGAGCTACGAGCAGTACTTC	CASSLGFDRSYEQYF
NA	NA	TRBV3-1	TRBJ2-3	TGTGCCAGCAGCCAAGATGTAGGGGGATGGGGAGATACGCAGTATTTT	CASSQDVGGWGDTQYF
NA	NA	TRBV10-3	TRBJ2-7	TGTGCCATCAGTGAGTCGATGGTCTCCTACGAGCAGTACTTC	CAISESMVSYEQYF
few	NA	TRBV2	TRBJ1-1	TGTGCCAGCACCCTCTCCCAAGTAGATTCAATGAACACTGAAGCTTTCTTT	CASTLSQVDSMNTEAFF
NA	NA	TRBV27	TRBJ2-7	TGTGCCAGCAGTTTAATCCCCGTCAGAGCCTACGAGCAGTACTTC	CASSLIPVRAYEQYF
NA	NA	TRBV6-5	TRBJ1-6	TGTGCCAGCATGGGCGGGCCCTCGGATTCACCCCTCCACTTT	CASMGGPSDSPLHF
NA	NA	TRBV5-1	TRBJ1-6	TGCGCCAGCAGCTCAGACAGCGATTCACCCCTCCACTTT	CASSSDSDSPLHF
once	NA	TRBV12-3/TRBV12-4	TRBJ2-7	TGTGCCAGCAGGATCAGGGGGGCGTTCTACGAGCAGTACTTC	CASRIRGAFYEQYF
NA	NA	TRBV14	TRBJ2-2	TGTGCCAGCAGCCAAGTAGCGACCGGGGAGCTGTTTTTT	CASSQVATGELFF
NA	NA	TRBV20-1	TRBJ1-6	TGCAGTGCTAGGGACAGCTCCTATAATTCACCCCTCCACTTT	CSARDSSYNSPLHF
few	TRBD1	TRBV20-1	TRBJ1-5	TGCAGTGCTAGAAAAGGACAGGGCGATCAGCCCCAGCATTTT	CSARKGQGDQPQHF
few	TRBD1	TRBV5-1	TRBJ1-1	TGCGCCAGCGGTGGACAGGGTCGATCTGAAGCTTTCTTT	CASGGQGRSEAFF
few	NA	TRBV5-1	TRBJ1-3	TGCGCCAGCAGTTCTGGGGACTCTGGAAACACCATATATTTT	CASSSGDSGNTIYF
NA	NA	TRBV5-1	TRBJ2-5	TGCGCCAGCAGCAAACTAGGCGAGGAGACCCAGTACTTC	CASSKLGEETQYF
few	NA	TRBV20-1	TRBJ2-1	TGCAGTGCTAGAGATCCCCGAAGTACGGGCAATGAGCAGTTCTTC	CSARDPRSTGNEQFF
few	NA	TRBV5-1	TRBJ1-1	TGCGCCAGCAGCTTGGCCGGACACACTGAAGCTTTCTTT	CASSLAGHTEAFF
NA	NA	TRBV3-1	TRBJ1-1	TGTGCCAGCAGCCAAGAATTTTGGGGTGCGAACACTGAAGCTTTCTTT	CASSQEFWGANTEAFF
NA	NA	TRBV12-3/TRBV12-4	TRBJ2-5	TGTGCCAGCAGTTTAACCCCGTGGGTGACCCAAGAGACCCAGTACTTC	CASSLTPWVTQETQYF